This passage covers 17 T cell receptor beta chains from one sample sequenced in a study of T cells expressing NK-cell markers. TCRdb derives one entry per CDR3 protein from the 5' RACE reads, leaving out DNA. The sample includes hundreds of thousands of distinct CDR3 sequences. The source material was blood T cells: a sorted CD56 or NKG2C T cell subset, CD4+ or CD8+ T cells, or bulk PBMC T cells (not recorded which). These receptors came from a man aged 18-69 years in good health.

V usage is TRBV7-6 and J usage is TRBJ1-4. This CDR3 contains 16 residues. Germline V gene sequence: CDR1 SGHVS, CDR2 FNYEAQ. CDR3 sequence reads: CASSPTGPTTNEKLFF.

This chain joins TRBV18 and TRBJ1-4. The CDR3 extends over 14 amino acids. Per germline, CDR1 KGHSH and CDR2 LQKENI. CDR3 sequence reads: CASSPPSVTEKLFF.

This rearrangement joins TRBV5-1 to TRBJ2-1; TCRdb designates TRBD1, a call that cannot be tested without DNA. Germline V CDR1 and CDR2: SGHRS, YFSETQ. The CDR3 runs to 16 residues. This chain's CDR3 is CASSFTGGPPYNEQFF.

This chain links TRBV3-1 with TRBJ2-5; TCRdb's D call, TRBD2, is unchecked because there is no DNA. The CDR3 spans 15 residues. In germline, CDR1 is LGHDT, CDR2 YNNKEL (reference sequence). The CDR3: CASSPRGGPQETQYF.

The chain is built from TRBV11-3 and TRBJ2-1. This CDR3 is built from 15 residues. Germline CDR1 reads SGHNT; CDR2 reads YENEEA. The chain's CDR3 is CASSLESTVYNEQFF. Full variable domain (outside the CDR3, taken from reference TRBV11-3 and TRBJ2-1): EAGVVQSPRYKIIEKKQPVAFWCNPISGHNTLYWYLQNLGQGPELLIRYENEEAVDDSQLPKDRFSAERLKGVDSTLKIQPAELGDSAVYLCASSLESTVYNEQFFGPGTRLTVL.

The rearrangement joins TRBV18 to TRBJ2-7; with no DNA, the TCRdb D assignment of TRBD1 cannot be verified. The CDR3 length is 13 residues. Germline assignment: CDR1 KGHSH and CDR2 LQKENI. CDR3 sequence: CASSTGQNYEQYF.

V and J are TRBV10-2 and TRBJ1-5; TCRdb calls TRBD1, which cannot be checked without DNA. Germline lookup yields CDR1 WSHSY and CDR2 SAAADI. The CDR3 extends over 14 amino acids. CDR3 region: CASKSGTGNQPQHF.

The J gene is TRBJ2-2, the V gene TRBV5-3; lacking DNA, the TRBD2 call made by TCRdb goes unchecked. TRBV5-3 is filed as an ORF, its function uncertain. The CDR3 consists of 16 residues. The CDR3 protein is CATGTSARTNTGELFF.

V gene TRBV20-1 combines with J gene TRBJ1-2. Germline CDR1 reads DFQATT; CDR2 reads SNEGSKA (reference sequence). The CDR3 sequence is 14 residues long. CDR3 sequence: CSARDLGNNYGYTF.

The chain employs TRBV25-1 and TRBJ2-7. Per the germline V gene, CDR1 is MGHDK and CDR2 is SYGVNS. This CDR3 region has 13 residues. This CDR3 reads CASSEYNSYEQYF.

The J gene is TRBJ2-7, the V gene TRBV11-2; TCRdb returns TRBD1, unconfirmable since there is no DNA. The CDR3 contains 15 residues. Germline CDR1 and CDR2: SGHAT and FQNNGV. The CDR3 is CASSTLPGANYEQYF.

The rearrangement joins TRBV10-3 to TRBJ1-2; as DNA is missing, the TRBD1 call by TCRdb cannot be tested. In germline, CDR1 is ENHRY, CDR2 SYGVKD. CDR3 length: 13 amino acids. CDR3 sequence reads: CAISDPQGNGYTF.

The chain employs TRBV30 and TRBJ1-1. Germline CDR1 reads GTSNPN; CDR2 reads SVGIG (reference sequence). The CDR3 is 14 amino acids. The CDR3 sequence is CAWAFGRRNTEAFF. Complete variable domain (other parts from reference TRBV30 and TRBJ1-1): SQTIHQWPATLVQPVGSPLSLECTVEGTSNPNLYWYRQAAGRGLQLLFYSVGIGQISSEVPQNLSASRPQDRQFILSSKKLLLSDSGFYLCAWAFGRRNTEAFFGQGTRLTVV.

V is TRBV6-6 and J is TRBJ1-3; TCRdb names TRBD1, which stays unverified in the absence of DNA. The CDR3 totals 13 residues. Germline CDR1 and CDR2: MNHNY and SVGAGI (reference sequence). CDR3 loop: CASRDGVRTTIYF.

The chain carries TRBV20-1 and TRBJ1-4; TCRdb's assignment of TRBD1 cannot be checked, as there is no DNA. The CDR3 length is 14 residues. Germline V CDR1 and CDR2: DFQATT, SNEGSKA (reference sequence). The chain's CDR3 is CSAKGRGISEKLFF.

The CDR3 is CASRGAANYGYTF. The chain employs TRBV27 and TRBJ1-2; TCRdb's assignment of TRBD1 cannot be checked, as there is no DNA. CDR1 MNHEY and CDR2 SMNVEV come from the germline V gene (reference sequence). The CDR3 length is 13 residues.

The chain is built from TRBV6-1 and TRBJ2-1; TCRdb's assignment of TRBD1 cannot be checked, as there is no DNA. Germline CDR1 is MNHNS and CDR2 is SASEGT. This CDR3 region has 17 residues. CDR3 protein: CASSEVVRGTAYNEQFF.